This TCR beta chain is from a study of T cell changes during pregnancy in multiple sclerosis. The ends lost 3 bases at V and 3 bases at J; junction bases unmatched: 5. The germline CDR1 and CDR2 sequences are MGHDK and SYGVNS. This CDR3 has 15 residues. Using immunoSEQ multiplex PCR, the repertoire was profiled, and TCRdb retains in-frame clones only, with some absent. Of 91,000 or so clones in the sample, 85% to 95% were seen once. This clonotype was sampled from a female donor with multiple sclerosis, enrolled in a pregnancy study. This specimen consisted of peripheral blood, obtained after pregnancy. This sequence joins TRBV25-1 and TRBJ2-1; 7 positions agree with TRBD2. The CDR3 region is CASSERRERYNEQFF. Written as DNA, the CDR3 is TGTGCCAGCAGTGAGAGGCGGGAGCGCTACAATGAGCAGTTCTTC. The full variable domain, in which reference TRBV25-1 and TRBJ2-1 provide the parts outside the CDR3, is EADIYQTPRYLVIGTGKKITLECSQTMGHDKMYWYQQDPGMELHLIHYSYGVNSTEKGDLSSESTVSRIRTEHFPLTLESARPSHTSQYLCASSERRERYNEQFFGPGTRLTVL.